This is a list of T cell receptor beta chains from one sample in a study of OX40 agonist ivuxolimab in advanced cancers. TCRdb keeps only in-frame clones here, not all; method: immunoSEQ multiplex PCR. The sample records around 120,000 clones, 75% to 90% being singletons. Sequencing was performed on CD4+ or CD8+ T cells sorted from blood, taken in a trial of the OX40 agonist ivuxolimab. Every receptor here comes from an adult with an advanced solid tumor such as melanoma, head and neck, liver or kidney cancer. CDR3s leave out the opening cysteine and the closing phenylalanine or tryptophan.

J gene,V gene,CDR3 protein
TRBJ2-3,TRBV28,ASSFVGQGRWDTQY
TRBJ2-5,TRBV4-3,ASSQTGLQETQY
TRBJ2-7,TRBV6-5,ASSESNTFYEQY
TRBJ1-4,TRBV6-4,ASSLTATNEKLF
TRBJ1-6,TRBV18,ASSPLSGGDSPLH
TRBJ1-2,TRBV7-2,ASSPLAGSRNGYT
TRBJ1-1,TRBV5-1,ASSGGRGDTEAF
TRBJ2-2,TRBV7-9,ASSPSGSGGPVNGELF
TRBJ2-1,TRBV18,ASSPPLTATYNEQF
TRBJ2-2,TRBV5-1,ASSLRTSGGTGELF
TRBJ1-1,TRBV7-3,ASRRQGDTEAF
TRBJ1-6,TRBV6-4,ASREQGQGNSPLH
TRBJ1-2,TRBV19,ASSTSDRDGYT
TRBJ2-2,TRBV5-1,ASRSTPGQTNTGELF
TRBJ1-1,TRBV30,AWTVLNTEAF
TRBJ1-1,TRBV18,ASSPPQDRGRTEAF